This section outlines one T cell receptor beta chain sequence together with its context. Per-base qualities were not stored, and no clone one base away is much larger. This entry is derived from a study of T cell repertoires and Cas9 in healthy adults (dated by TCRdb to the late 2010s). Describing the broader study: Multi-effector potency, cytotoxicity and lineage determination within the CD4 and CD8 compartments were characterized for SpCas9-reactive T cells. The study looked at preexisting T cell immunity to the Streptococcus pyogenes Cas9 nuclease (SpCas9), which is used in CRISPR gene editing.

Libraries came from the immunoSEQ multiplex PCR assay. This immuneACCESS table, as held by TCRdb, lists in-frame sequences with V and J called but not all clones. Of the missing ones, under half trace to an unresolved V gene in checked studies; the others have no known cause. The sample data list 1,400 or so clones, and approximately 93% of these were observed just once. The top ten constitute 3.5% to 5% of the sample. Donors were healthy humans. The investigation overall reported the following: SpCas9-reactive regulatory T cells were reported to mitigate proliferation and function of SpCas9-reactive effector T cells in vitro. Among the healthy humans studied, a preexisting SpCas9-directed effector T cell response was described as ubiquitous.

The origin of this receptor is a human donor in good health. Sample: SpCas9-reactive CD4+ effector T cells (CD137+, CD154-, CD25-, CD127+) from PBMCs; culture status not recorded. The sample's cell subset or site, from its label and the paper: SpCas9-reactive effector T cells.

CDR3 sequence: CAIGTAYGYTF. DNA sequence: TGTGCCATCGGGACAGCCTATGGCTACACCTTC. Recombination connected TRBV6-1 to TRBJ1-2, and 7 junction bases match TRBD1. Spanning cysteine to phenylalanine, the CDR3 consists of 11 amino acids. Of all the DNA, just the CDR3 is kept, 33 bases in frame from base 1. The CDR1 and CDR2 encoded by the germline V gene are MNHNS and SASEGT. V is cut back by 10 bases and J by 4 bases, with 3 bases in the junction unmatched.